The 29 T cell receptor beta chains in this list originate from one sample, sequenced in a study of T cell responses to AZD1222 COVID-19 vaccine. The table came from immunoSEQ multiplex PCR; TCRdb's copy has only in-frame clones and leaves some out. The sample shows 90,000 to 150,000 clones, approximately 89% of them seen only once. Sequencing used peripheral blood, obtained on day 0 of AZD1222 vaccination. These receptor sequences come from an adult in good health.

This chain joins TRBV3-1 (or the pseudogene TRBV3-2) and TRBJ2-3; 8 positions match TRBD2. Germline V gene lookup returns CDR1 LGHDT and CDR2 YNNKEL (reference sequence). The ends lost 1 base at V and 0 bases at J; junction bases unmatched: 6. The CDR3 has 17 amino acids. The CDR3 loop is CASSQGSSGGSTDTQYF. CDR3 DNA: TGTGCCAGCAGCCAAGGGTCCAGCGGGGGCAGCACAGATACGCAGTATTTT.

The CDR3 sequence is CASSLYIRLGGARYEQYF. Here the CDR3 DNA reads TGTGCCAGCAGCTTATATATCCGTCTTGGAGGGGCCCGTTACGAGCAGTACTTC. The chain uses TRBV7-9 and TRBJ2-7, with a possible D match to TRBD2 (6 bases). Germline CDR1 is SEHNR and CDR2 is FQNEAQ (reference sequence). V lost 2 bases and J 4 bases, leaving 24 bases between the germline ends. The CDR3 sequence is 18 residues long.

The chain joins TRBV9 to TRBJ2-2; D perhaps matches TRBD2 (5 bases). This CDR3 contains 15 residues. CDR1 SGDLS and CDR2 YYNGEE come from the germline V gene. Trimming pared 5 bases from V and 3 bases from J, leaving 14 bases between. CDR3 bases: TGTGCCAGCAGAAGGTCCTACGGGGACACCGGGGAGCTGTTTTTT. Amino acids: CASRRSYGDTGELFF. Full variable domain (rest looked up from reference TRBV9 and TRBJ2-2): DSGVTQTPKHLITATGQRVTLRCSPRSGDLSVYWYQQSLDQGLQFLIQYYNGEERAKGNILERFSAQQFPDLHSELNLSSLELGDSALYFCASRRSYGDTGELFFGEGSRLTVL.

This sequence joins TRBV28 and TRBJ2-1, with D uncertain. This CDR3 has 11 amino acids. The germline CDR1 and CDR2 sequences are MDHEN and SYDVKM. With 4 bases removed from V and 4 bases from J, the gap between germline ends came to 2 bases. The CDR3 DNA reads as TGTGCCAGCAGTTCGTACAATGAGCAGTTCTTC. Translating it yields CASSSYNEQFF.

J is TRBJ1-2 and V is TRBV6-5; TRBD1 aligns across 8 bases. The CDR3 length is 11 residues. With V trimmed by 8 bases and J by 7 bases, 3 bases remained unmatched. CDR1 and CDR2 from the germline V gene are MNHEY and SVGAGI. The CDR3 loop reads CASQGAVGYTF. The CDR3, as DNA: TGTGCCAGCCAGGGGGCTGTTGGCTACACCTTC.

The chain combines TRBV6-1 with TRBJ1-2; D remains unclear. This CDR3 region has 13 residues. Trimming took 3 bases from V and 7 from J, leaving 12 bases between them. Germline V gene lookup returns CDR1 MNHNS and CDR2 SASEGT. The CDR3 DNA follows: TGTGCCAGCAGTGATTCGGGTGGACGTGGCTACACCTTC. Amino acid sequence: CASSDSGGRGYTF.

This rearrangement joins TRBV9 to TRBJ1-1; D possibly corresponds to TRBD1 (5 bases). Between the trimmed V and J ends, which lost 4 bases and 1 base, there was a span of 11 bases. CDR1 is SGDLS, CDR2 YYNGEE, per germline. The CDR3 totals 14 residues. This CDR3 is CASSPQTANTEAFF. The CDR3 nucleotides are TGTGCCAGCAGCCCCCAGACAGCGAACACTGAAGCTTTCTTT.

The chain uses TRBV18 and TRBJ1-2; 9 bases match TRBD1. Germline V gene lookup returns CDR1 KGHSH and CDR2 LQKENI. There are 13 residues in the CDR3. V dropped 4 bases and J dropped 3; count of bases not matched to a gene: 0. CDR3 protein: CASSRDRDYGYTF. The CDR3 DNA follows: TGTGCCAGCTCACGGGACAGGGACTATGGCTACACCTTC.

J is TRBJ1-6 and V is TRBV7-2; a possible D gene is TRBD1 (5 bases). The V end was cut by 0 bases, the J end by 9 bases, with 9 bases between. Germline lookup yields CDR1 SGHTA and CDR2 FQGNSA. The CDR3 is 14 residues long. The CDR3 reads CASSLARGSSPLHF. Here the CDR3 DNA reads TGTGCCAGCAGCTTAGCGAGGGGAAGTTCACCCCTCCACTTT.

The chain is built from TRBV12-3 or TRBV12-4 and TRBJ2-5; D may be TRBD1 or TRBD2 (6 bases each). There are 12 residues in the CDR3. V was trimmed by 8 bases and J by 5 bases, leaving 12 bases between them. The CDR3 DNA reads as TGTGCCAGCCGGAGGGGGGTGGAGACCCAGTACTTC. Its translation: CASRRGVETQYF.

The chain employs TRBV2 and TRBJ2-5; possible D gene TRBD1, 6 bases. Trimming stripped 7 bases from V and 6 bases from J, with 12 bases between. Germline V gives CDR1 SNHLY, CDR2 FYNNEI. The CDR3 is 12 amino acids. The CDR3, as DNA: TGTGCCAGCACTGGGGGCGGAAAGACCCAGTACTTC. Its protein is CASTGGGKTQYF.

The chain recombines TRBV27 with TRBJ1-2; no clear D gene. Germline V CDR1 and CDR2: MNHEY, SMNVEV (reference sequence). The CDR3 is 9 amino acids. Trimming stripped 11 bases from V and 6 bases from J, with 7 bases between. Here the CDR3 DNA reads TGTGCCGGCTTTCATGGCTACACCTTC. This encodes CAGFHGYTF.

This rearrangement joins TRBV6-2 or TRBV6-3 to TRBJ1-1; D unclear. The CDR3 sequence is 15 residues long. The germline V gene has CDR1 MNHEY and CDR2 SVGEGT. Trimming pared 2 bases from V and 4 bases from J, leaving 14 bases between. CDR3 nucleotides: TGTGCCAGCAGTTACAAGTCTTGGTACCCCACTGAAGCTTTCTTT. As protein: CASSYKSWYPTEAFF.

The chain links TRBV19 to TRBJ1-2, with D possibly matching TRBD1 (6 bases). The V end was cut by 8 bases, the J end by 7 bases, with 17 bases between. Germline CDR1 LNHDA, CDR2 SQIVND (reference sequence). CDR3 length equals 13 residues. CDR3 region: CASHTGFSRGYTF. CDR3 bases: TGTGCCAGTCATACAGGGTTCTCTCGTGGCTACACCTTC.

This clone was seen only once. Written as DNA, the CDR3 is TGTGCCATCCACCGACTGGGATCCAACTATGGCTACACCTTC. It yields the protein CAIHRLGSNYGYTF. J is TRBJ1-2 and V is TRBV10-3; D unresolved. CDR3 length equals 14 residues. Germline V lookup: CDR1 ENHRY, CDR2 SYGVKD. Between the trimmed V and J ends, which lost 8 bases and 2 bases, there was a span of 15 bases.

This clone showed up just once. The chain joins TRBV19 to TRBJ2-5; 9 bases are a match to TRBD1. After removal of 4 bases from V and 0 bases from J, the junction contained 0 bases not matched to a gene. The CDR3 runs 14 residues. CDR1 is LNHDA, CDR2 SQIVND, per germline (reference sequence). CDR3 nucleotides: TGTGCCAGTAGTAGACAGGGGGACCAAGAGACCCAGTACTTC. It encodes CASSRQGDQETQYF.

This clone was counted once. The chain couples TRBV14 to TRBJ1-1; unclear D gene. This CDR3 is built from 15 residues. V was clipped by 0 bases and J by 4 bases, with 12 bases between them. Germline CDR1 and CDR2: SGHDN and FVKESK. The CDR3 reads CASSQDLSGFTEAFF. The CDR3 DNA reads TGTGCCAGCAGCCAAGATTTATCCGGGTTCACTGAAGCTTTCTTT.

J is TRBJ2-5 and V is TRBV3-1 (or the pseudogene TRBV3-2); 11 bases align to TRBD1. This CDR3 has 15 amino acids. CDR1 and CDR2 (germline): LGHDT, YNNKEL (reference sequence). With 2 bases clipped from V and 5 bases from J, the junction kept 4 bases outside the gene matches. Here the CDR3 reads CASSQPGTGGETQYF. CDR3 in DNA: TGTGCCAGCAGCCAACCCGGGACAGGGGGGGAGACCCAGTACTTC.

CDR3 nucleotides: TGTGCCAGCAGCCCCCCCTTGAGGCGATCCTACGAGCAGTACTTC. Its protein is CASSPPLRRSYEQYF. This chain links TRBV3-1 (or the pseudogene TRBV3-2) with TRBJ2-7; D gene unclear. The CDR3 runs to 15 residues. Germline lookup yields CDR1 LGHDT and CDR2 YNNKEL (reference sequence). Trimming stripped 4 bases from V and 1 base from J, with 14 bases between.

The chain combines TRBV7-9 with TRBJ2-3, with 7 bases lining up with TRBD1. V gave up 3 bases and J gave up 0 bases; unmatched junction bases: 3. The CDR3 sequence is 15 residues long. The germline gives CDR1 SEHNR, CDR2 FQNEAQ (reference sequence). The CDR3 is CASSLGTASTDTQYF. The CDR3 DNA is TGTGCCAGCAGCTTGGGGACAGCTAGCACAGATACGCAGTATTTT.

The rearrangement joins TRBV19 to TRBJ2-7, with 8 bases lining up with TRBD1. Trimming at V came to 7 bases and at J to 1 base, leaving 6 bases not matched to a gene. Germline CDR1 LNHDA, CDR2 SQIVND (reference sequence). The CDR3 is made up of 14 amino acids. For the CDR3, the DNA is TGTGCCAGTAAAACGGGACAGGCTTCCTACGAGCAGTACTTC. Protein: CASKTGQASYEQYF.

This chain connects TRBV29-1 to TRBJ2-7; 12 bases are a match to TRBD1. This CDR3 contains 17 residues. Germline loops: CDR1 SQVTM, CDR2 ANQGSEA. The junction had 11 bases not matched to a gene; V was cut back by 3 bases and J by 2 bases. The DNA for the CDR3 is TGCAGCGTTGACCGGGACAGGGGGCGCAGGTTCGCCTACGAGCAGTACTTC. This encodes CSVDRDRGRRFAYEQYF.

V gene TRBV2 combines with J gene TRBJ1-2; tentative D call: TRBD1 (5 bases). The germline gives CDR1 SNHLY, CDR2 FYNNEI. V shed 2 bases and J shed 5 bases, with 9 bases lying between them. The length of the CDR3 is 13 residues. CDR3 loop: CASSESTDYGYTF. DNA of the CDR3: TGTGCCAGCAGTGAATCGACAGATTATGGCTACACCTTC.

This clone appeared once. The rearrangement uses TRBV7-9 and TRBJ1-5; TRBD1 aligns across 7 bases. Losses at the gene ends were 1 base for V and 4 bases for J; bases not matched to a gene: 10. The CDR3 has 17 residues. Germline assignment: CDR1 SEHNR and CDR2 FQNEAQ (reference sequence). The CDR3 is CASSLGGGRGGNQPQHF. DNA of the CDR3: TGTGCCAGCAGCTTAGGAGGGGGCAGGGGAGGGAATCAGCCCCAGCATTTT.

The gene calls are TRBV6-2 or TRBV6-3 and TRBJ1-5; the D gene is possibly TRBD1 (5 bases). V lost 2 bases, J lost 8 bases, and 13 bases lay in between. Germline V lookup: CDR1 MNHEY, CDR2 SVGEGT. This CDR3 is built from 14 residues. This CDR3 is CASSYGREGKPQHF. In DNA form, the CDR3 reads TGTGCCAGCAGTTACGGTCGGGAGGGGAAGCCCCAGCATTTT.

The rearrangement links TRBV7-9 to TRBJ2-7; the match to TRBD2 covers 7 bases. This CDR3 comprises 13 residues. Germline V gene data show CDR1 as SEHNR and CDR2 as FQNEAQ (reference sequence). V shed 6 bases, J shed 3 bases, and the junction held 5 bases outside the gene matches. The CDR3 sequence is CASSLGTNYEQYF. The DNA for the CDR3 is TGTGCCAGCAGTCTCGGGACTAACTACGAGCAGTACTTC.

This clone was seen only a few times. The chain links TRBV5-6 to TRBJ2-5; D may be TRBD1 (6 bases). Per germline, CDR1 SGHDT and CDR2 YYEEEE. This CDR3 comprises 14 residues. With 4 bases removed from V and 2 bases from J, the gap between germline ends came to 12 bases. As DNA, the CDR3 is TGTGCCAGCAGCCAGCAGGGGTTTCAAGAGACCCAGTACTTC. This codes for CASSQQGFQETQYF.

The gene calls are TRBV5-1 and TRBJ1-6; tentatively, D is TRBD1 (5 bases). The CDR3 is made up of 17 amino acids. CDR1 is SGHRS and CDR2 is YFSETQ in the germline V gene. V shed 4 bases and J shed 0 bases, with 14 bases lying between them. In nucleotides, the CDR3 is TGCGCCAGCAGCCCGGGACGTATGAGCTCCTATAATTCACCCCTCCACTTT. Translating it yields CASSPGRMSSYNSPLHF.

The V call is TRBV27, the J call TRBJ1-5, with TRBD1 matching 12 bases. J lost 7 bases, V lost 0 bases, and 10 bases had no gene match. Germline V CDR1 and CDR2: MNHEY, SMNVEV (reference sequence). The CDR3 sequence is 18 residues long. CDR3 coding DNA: TGTGCCAGCAGTTTATCTCCGGGACAGGGGGCGCTTCGACAGCCCCAGCATTTT. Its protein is CASSLSPGQGALRQPQHF.